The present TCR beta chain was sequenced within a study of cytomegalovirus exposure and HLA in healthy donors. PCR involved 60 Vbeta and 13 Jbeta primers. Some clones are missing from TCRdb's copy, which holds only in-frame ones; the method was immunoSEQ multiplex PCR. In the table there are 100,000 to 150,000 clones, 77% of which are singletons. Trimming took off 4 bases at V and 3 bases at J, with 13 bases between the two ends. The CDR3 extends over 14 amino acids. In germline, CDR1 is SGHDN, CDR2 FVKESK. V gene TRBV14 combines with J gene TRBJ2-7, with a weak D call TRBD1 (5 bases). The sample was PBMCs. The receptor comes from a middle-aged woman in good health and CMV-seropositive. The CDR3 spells CASSPDRTYYEQYF. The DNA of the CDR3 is TGTGCCAGCAGCCCCGACAGAACCTACTACGAGCAGTACTTC.